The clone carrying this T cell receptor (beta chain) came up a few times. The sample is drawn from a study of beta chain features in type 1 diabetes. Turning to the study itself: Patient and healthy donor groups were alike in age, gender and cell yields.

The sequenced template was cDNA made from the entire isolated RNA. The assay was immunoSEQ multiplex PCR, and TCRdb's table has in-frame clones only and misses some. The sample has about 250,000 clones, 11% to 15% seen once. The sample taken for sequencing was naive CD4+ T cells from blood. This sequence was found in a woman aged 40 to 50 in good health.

The DNA for the CDR3 is TGTGCCAGCAGTGTCCTCCAGGGTAAAGAGACCCAGTACTTC. Protein product: CASSVLQGKETQYF. This chain joins TRBV6-1 and TRBJ2-5, with a tentative D call TRBD1 (5 bases). The CDR3 extends over 14 amino acids. Germline CDR1 reads MNHNS; CDR2 reads SASEGT. With 4 bases removed from V and 3 bases from J, the gap between germline ends came to 12 bases.